The 13 T cell receptor beta chains below all came from one sample that was sequenced in a study of blood T cell repertoires in COVID-19. The table came from immunoSEQ multiplex PCR; TCRdb's copy has only in-frame clones and leaves some out. Of 30,000 to 45,000 clones in the sample, over 75% were seen once. The source material was peripheral blood. Receptors originate from a human donor in a cohort sampled during active COVID-19.

The V call is TRBV7-9, the J call TRBJ2-1, with D possibly matching TRBD2 (5 bases). The CDR3 covers 14 residues. Germline CDR1 reads SEHNR; CDR2 reads FQNEAQ (reference sequence). V lost 1 base to trimming and J lost 9 bases, with 13 bases between them. CDR3 in DNA: TGTGCCAGCAGCTTAGTTGCTAGCTCGGGTGAGCAGTTCTTC. Its protein product is CASSLVASSGEQFF.

This chain joins TRBV18 and TRBJ2-2, with 9 bases identical to TRBD2. This CDR3 spans 18 amino acids. CDR1 and CDR2 (germline): KGHSH, LQKENI. With V trimmed by 0 bases and J by 5 bases, 10 bases remained unmatched. The CDR3 DNA is TGTGCCAGCTCACCACCGGGGGTAGCGGGAGCCGGAACCGGGGAGCTGTTTTTT. The encoded protein is CASSPPGVAGAGTGELFF. Full variable domain (outside the CDR3, taken from reference TRBV18 and TRBJ2-2): NAGVMQNPRHLVRRRGQEARLRCSPMKGHSHVYWYRQLPEEGLKFMVYLQKENIIDESGMPKERFSAEFPKEGPSILRIQQVVRGDSAAYFCASSPPGVAGAGTGELFFGEGSRLTVL.

This clone came up once. The V and J genes are TRBV4-3 and TRBJ2-3, with TRBD1 matching 9 bases. The CDR3 is made up of 17 amino acids. Germline values: CDR1 LGHNA, CDR2 YSLEER. V trimming: 1 base; J trimming: 4 bases; junction bases outside the gene matches: 9. CDR3 sequence: CASSQARGTGGADTQYF. CDR3 in DNA: TGCGCCAGCAGCCAAGCCCGGGGAACAGGGGGCGCAGATACGCAGTATTTT.

The chain links TRBV18 to TRBJ2-7; a possible D gene is TRBD2 (5 bases). The CDR3 is 14 residues long. Germline V gene data show CDR1 as KGHSH and CDR2 as LQKENI. Trimming shortened V by 4 bases and J by 3 bases, and 13 bases separated the two germline ends. CDR3 sequence: CASSRLESGYEQYF. DNA of the CDR3: TGTGCCAGCTCACGCTTGGAGAGCGGCTACGAGCAGTACTTC.

The CDR3 sequence is CASSEIAALYNEQFF. CDR3 in DNA: TGTGCCAGTAGTGAGATAGCGGCCCTTTACAATGAGCAGTTCTTC. The chain combines TRBV19 with TRBJ2-1, with a possible D match to TRBD2 (6 bases). This CDR3 spans 15 amino acids. V was shortened by 5 bases and J by 4 bases, with 15 bases between the two germline ends. Looked up from germline, CDR1 is LNHDA and CDR2 is SQIVND (reference sequence).

The gene calls are TRBV30 and TRBJ1-1; D is possibly TRBD1 (5 bases). The CDR3 has 13 residues. Germline V CDR1 and CDR2: GTSNPN, SVGIG (reference sequence). Trimming removed 3 bases at V and 3 bases at J, with 11 bases between. CDR3 in DNA: TGTGCCTGGAGCGCGGGGGGTTACACTGAAGCTTTCTTT. It translates to CAWSAGGYTEAFF.

V gene TRBV2 combines with J gene TRBJ2-3, with 8 bases identical to TRBD2. The germline CDR1 and CDR2 sequences are SNHLY and FYNNEI. This CDR3 has 17 residues. V lost 3 bases to trimming and J lost 8 bases; unmatched junction nucleotides: 16. CDR3 amino acids: CASSDGSGSGASGTQYF. CDR3 in DNA: TGTGCCAGCAGTGACGGAAGCGGGAGCGGGGCCTCTGGTACGCAGTATTTT.

This chain joins TRBV7-2 and TRBJ1-2; no clear D. V was shortened by 2 bases and J by 2 bases, with 21 bases between the two germline ends. The CDR3 is 18 residues long. The germline V gene encodes CDR1 SGHTA and CDR2 FQGNSA. The CDR3 region has the DNA TGTGCCAGCAGCTTATACCCGCCACAGAAAAACAAAAACTATGGCTACACCTTC. Translating it yields CASSLYPPQKNKNYGYTF.

This clone was seen only once. This rearrangement joins TRBV19 to TRBJ1-6, with 12 bases lining up with TRBD1. The CDR3 is made up of 16 amino acids. Germline CDR1 reads LNHDA; CDR2 reads SQIVND (reference sequence). V shed 3 bases and J 7 bases; nucleotides not matched to a gene: 4. The CDR3 spells CASSIGGTGGNSPLHF. Here the CDR3 DNA reads TGTGCCAGTAGTATCGGTGGGACAGGGGGCAATTCACCCCTCCACTTT.

This clone has a single count. The J gene is TRBJ2-1, the V gene TRBV28; no clear D gene. The V end was cut by 3 bases, the J end by 7 bases, with 13 bases between. Germline V gene data show CDR1 as MDHEN and CDR2 as SYDVKM. This CDR3 has 14 residues. The CDR3 DNA follows: TGTGCCAGCAGTTTGGTAGCTAGGTCGAATGAGCAGTTCTTC. Its translation is CASSLVARSNEQFF.

The chain uses TRBV5-1 and TRBJ2-5; possibly TRBD2 for D (7 bases). V was pared by 0 bases and J by 5 bases, with 14 bases between. The germline V gene has CDR1 SGHRS and CDR2 YFSETQ. The CDR3 runs to 15 residues. CDR3 in amino acids: CASSLVGGGAETQYF. The CDR3 region has the DNA TGCGCCAGCAGCTTGGTAGGGGGAGGGGCGGAGACCCAGTACTTC. Variable domain in full (rest from reference TRBV5-1 and TRBJ2-5): KAGVTQTPRYLIKTRGQQVTLSCSPISGHRSVSWYQQTPGQGLQFLFEYFSETQRNKGNFPGRFSGRQFSNSRSEMNVSTLELGDSALYLCASSLVGGGAETQYFGPGTRLLVL.

The chain uses TRBV18 and TRBJ2-7, with D possibly TRBD2 on 5 matching bases. The CDR3 contains 12 residues. CDR1 is KGHSH and CDR2 is LQKENI in the germline V gene. The V and J ends lost 3 bases and 9 bases respectively, with 12 bases between them. Here the CDR3 reads CASSPRSGGQYF. The CDR3 DNA is TGTGCCAGCTCACCCCGGAGTGGAGGGCAGTACTTC.

The rearrangement joins TRBV11-3 to TRBJ2-3; 9 bases map to TRBD1. Germline trimming cut 4 bases from V and 4 bases from J; bases unmatched to any gene: 3. The CDR3 runs 14 residues. The V gene's germline CDR1 is SGHNT and CDR2 YENEEA. This chain's CDR3 is CASSSGTGPDTQYF. CDR3 coding DNA: TGTGCCAGCAGCTCGGGGACAGGGCCAGATACGCAGTATTTT.